The clone carrying this TCR beta chain was detected many times. This entry is derived from a study of read filtering for tumor transcriptome and immune sequencing. This library used approximately 0.4 ug RNA and molecular barcoded adaptors spanning alpha/delta and beta/gamma chains. TCRdb re-derived calls from the reads in MiXCR, one entry per CDR3 protein. This table holds 30,000 to 45,000 distinct CDR3 sequences, 14% found once. The germline CDR1 and CDR2 sequences are SNHLY and FYNNEI. V trimming: 6 bases; J trimming: 6 bases; junction bases outside the gene matches: 5. This CDR3 comprises 13 residues.

The source of this sequence is a donor at least 40 years old with multiple myeloma. The gene calls are TRBV2 and TRBJ1-2; 9 nucleotides line up with TRBD1. The material sequenced was a population of CD138-negative cells sorted from bone marrow. CDR3 sequence (DNA): TGTGCCAGCAGGACAACAGGGGGCCATGGCTACACCTTC. Translated: CASRTTGGHGYTF.